The T cell receptor (beta chain) described here comes from a study of metastatic and nonmetastatic thyroid tumors. Germline CDR1 and CDR2: SGHRS and YFSETQ. The CDR3 extends over 14 amino acids. Trimming stripped 1 base from V and 0 bases from J, with 5 bases between. TCRdb re-called clones from the PCR reads using MiXCR. The sample holds some 20,000 clones, 35% to 40% seen once. Patients underwent thyroid surgery, and none had received any treatment before it. The gene calls are TRBV5-1 and TRBJ1-3; D remains unclear. This sequence originates from a female donor with papillary thyroid cancer or a benign thyroid nodule (not recorded which). Some clones in this sample may be carry-over from other donors' samples. Sequencing used tumor tissue. The CDR3 sequence is CASSLSYSGNTIYF. In nucleotides, the CDR3 is TGCGCCAGCAGCTTGTCGTACTCTGGAAACACCATATATTTT.